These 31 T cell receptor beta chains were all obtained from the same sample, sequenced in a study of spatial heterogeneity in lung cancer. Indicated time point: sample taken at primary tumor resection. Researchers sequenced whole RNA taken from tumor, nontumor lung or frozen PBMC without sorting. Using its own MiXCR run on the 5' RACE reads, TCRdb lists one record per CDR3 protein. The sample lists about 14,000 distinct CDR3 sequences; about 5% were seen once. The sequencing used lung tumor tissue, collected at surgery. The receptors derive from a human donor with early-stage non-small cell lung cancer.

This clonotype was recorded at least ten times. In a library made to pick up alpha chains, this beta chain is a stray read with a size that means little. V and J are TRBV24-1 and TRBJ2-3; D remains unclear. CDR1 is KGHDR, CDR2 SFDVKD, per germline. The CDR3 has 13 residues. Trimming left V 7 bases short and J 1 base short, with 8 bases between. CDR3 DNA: TGTGCCACCAGGGAACGGGGCACAGATACGCAGTATTTT. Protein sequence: CATRERGTDTQYF.

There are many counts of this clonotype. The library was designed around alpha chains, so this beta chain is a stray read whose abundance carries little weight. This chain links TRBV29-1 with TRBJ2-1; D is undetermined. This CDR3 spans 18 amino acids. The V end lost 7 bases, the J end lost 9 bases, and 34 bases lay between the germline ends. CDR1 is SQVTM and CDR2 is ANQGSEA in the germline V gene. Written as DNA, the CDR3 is TGCAGCGCCGAGCTCGGCCCCCCGGTGGCGAGGTTTGGGGTTGAGCAGTTCTTC. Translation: CSAELGPPVARFGVEQFF.

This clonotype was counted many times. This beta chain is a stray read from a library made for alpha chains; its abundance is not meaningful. In DNA form, the CDR3 reads TGTGCCAGCAGCGTAGTAGCAGGGGCGAATGAGCAGTTCTTC. This translates into CASSVVAGANEQFF. The chain links TRBV9 to TRBJ2-1; D may be TRBD1 (6 bases). Trimming stripped 0 bases from V and 7 bases from J, with 11 bases between. This CDR3 is built from 14 residues. Germline V gene lookup returns CDR1 SGDLS and CDR2 YYNGEE.

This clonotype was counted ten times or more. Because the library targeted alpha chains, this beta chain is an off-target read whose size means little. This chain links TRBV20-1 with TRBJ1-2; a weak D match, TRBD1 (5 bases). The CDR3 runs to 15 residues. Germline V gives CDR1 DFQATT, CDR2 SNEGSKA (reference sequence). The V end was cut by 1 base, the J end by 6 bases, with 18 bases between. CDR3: CSARARGLTGDGYTF. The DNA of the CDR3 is TGCAGTGCTAGAGCTAGGGGCCTTACGGGAGATGGCTACACCTTC.

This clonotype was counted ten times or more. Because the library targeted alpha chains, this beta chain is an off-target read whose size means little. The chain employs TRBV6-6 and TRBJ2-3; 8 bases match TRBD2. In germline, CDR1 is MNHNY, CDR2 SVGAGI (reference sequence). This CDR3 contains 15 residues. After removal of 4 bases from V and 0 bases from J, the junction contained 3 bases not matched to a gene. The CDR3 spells CASSFGLASTDTQYF. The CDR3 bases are TGTGCCAGCAGTTTTGGACTAGCCAGCACAGATACGCAGTATTTT.

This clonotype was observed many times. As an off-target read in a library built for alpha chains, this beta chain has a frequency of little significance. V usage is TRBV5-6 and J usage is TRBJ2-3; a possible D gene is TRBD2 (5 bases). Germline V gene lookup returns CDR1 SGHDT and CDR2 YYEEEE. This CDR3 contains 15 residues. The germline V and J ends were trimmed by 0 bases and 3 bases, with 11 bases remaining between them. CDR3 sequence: CASSLDSGWTDTQYF. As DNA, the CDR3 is TGTGCCAGCAGCTTGGACTCGGGATGGACAGATACGCAGTATTTT.

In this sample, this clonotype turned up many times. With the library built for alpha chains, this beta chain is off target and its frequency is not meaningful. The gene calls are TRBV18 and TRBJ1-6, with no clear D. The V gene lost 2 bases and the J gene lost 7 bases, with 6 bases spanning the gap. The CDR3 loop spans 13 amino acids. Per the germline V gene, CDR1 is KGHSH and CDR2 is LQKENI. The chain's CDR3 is CASSPDQNSPLHF. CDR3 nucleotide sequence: TGTGCCAGCTCACCAGATCAAAATTCACCCCTCCACTTT.

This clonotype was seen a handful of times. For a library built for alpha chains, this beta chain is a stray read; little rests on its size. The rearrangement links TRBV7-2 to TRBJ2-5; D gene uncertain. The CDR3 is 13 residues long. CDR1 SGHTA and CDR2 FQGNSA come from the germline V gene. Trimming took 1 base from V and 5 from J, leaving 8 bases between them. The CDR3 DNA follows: TGTGCCAGCAGCTTAGGTCGAGTGGAGACCCAGTACTTC. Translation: CASSLGRVETQYF.

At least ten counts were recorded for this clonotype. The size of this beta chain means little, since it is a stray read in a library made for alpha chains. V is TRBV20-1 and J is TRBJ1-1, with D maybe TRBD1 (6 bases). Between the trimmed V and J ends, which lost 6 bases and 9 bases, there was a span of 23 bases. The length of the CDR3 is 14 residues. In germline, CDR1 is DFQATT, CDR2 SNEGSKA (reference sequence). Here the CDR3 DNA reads TGCAGTGCGGACAGACCAGGGACGGGTGTACAAGCTTTCTTT. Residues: CSADRPGTGVQAFF.

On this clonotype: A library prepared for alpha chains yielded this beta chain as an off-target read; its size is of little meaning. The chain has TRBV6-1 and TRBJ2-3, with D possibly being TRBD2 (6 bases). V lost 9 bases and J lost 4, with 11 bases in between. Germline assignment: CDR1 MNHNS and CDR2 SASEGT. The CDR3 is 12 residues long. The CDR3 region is CASTGGSDTQYF. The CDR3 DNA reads TGTGCCAGTACCGGGGGTTCAGATACGCAGTATTTT.

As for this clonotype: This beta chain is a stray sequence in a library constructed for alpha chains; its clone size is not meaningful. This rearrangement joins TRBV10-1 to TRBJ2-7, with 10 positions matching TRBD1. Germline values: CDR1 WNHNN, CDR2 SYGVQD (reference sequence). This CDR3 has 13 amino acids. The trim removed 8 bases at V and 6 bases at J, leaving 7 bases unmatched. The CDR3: CASSPRTGGEQYF. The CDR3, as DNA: TGCGCCAGCTCTCCCCGGACAGGGGGCGAGCAGTACTTC.

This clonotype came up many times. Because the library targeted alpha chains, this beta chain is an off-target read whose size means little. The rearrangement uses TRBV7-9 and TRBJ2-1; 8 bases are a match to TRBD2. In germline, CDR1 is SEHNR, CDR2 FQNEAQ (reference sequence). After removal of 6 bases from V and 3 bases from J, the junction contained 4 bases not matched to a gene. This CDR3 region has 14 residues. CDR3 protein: CASSRGLDYNEQFF. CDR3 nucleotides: TGTGCCAGCAGTCGGGGACTAGACTACAATGAGCAGTTCTTC.

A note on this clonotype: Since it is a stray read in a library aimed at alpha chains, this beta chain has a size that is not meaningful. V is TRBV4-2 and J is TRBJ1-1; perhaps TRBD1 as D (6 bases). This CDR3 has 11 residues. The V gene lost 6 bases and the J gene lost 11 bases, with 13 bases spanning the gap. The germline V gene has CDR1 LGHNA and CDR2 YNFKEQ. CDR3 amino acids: CASRQGLWAFF. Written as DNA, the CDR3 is TGTGCCAGCAGGCAGGGGCTCTGGGCTTTCTTT.

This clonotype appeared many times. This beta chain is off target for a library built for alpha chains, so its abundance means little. CDR3 DNA: TGTGCCAGCAGCAAAACAGGGACAGGGCAGGGCACAGATACGCAGTATTTT. Protein product: CASSKTGTGQGTDTQYF. This chain connects TRBV13 to TRBJ2-3, with TRBD1 matching 9 bases. The V and J ends lost 5 bases and 1 base, in that order; junction bases with no gene match: 10. Germline CDR1 PRHDT, CDR2 FYEKMQ (reference sequence). This CDR3 contains 17 residues.

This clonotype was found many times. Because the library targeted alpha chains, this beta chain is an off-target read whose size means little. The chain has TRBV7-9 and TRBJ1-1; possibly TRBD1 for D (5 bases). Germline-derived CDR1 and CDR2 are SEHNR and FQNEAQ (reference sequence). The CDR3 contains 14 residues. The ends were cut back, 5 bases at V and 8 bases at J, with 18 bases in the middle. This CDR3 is CASSVERTNKEAFF. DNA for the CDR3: TGTGCCAGCAGCGTAGAGCGGACAAACAAGGAAGCTTTCTTT. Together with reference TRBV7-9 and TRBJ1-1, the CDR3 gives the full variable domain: DTGVSQNPRHKITKRGQNVTFRCDPISEHNRLYWYRQTLGQGPEFLTYFQNEAQLEKSRLLSDRFSAERPKGSFSTLEIQRTEQGDSAMYLCASSVERTNKEAFFGQGTRLTVV.

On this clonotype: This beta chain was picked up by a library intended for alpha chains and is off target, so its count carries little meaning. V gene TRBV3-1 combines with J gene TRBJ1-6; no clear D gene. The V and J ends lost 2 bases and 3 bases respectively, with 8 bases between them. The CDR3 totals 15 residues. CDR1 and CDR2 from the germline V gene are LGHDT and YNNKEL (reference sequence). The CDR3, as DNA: TGTGCCAGCAGCCAATCGGGTGGCTATAATTCACCCCTCCACTTT. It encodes CASSQSGGYNSPLHF.

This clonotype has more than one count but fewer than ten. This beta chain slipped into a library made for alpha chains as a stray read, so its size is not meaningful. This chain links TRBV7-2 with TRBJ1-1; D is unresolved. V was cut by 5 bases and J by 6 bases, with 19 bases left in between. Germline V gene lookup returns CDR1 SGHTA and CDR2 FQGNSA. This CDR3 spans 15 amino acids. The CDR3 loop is CASSEMTQEVPEAFF. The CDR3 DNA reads TGTGCCAGCAGCGAAATGACCCAGGAGGTACCTGAAGCTTTCTTT.

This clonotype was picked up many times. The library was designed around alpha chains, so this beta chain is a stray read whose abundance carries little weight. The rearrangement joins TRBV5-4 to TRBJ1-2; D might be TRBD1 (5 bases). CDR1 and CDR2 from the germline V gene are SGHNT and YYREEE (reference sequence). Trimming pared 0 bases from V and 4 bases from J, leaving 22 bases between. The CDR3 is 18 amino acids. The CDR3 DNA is TGTGCCAGCAGCTTGGGAGGCAGGGCGCGAGGCCTTGGCTATGGCTACACCTTC. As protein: CASSLGGRARGLGYGYTF.

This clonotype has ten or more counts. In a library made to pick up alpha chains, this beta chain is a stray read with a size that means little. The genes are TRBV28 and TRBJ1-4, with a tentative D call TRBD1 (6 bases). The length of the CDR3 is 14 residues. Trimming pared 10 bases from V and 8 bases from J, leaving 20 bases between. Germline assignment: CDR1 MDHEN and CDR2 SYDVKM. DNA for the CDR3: TGTGCCACCCAGGAGGGGGGGCGCCAAGAAAAACTGTTTTTT. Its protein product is CATQEGGRQEKLFF.

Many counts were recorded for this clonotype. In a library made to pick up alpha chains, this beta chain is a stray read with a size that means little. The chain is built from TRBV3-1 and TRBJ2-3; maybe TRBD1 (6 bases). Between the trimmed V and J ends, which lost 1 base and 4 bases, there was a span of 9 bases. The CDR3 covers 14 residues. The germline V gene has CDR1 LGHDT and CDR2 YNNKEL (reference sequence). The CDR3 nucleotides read TGTGCCAGCAGCCAAGCCTCAGGGGCAGATACGCAGTATTTT. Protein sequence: CASSQASGADTQYF.

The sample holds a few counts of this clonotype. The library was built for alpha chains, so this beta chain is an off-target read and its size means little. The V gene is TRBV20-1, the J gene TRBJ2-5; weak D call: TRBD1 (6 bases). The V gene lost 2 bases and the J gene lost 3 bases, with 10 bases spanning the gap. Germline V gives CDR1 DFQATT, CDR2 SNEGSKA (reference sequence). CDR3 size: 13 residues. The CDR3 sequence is CSARRTAKETQYF. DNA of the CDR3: TGCAGTGCTAGACGGACAGCTAAAGAGACCCAGTACTTC.

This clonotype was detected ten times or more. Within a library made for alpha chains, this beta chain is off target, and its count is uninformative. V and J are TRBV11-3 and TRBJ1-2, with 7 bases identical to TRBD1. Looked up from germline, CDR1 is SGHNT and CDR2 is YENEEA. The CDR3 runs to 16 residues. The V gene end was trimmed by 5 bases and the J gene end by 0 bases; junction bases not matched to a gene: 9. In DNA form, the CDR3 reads TGTGCCAGCAGCCCCCGGGACAGTACGCCTAACTATGGCTACACCTTC. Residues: CASSPRDSTPNYGYTF.

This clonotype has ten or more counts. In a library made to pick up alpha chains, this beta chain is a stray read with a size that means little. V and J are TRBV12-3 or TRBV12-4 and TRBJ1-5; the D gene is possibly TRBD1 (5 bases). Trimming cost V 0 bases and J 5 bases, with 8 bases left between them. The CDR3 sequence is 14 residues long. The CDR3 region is CASSLATRDQPQHF. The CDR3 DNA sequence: TGTGCCAGCAGTTTAGCGACCAGGGATCAGCCCCAGCATTTT.

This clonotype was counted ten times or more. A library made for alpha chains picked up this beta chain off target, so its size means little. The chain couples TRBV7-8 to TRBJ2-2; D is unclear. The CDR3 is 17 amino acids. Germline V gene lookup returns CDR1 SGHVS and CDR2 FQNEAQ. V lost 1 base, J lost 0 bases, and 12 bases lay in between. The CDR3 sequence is CASSLVTAASNTGELFF. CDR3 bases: TGTGCCAGCAGCTTAGTTACGGCAGCTTCGAACACCGGGGAGCTGTTTTTT.

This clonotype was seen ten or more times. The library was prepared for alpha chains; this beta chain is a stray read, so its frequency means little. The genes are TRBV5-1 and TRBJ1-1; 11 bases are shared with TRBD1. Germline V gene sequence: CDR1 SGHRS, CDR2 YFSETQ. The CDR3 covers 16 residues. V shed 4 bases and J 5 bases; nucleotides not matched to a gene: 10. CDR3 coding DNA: TGCGCCAGCAGCGCTATTACCGGGACAGGGGGAACTGAAGCTTTCTTT. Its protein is CASSAITGTGGTEAFF.

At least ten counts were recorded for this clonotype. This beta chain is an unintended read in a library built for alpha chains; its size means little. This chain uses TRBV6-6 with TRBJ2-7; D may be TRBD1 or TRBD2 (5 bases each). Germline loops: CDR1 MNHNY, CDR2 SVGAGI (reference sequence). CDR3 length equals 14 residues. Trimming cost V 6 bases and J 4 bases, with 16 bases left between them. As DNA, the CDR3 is TGTGCCAGCAGCGGGCAGGGAGTTAATTACGAGCAGTACTTC. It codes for CASSGQGVNYEQYF.

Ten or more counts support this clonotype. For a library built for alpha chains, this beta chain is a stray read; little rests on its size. The CDR3 loop is CASSLLAGAETQYF. The CDR3, as DNA: TGTGCCAGCAGCTTACTAGCGGGGGCCGAGACCCAGTACTTC. The rearrangement joins TRBV7-2 to TRBJ2-5; 10 bases line up with TRBD2. The CDR3 runs 14 residues. Trimming removed 2 bases from V and 5 bases from J; junction bases left unmatched: 2. The germline gives CDR1 SGHTA, CDR2 FQGNSA.

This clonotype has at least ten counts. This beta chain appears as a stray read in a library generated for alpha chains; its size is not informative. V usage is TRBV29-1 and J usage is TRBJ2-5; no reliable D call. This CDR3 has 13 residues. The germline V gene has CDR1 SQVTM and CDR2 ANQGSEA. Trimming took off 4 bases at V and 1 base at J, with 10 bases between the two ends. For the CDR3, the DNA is TGCAGCGTTGGGGCTAGGCTCCAAGAGACCCAGTACTTC. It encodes CSVGARLQETQYF.

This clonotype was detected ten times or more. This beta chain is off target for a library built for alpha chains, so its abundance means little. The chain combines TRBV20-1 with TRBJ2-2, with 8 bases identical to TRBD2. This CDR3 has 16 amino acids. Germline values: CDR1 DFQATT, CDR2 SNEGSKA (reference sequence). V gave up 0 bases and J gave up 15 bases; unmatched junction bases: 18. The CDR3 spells CSARDPGRTYTGGVFF. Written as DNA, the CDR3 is TGCAGTGCTAGAGATCCCGGACGGACCTACACCGGGGGGGTGTTTTTT.

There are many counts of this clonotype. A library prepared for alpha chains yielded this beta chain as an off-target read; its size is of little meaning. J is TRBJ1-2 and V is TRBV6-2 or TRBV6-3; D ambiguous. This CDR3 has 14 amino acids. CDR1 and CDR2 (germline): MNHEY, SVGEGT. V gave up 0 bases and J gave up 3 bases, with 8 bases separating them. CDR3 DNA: TGTGCCAGCAGTTACTCCTGGACGGACTATGGCTACACCTTC. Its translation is CASSYSWTDYGYTF.

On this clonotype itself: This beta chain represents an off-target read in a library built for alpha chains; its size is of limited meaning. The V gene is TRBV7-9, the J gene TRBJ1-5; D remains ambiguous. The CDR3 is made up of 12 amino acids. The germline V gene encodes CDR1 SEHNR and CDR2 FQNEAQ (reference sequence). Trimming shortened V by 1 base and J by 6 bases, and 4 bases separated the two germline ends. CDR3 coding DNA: TGTGCCAGCAGCTTAGGGGTTCAGCCCCAGCATTTT. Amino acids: CASSLGVQPQHF.